These 27 T cell receptor beta chains were sequenced from one sample in a study of response to subunit inactivated influenza vaccine. TCRdb recomputed calls from the RT-PCR reads with MiXCR, one row per CDR3 protein. The repertoire holds 550,000 to 650,000 distinct CDR3 sequences, about 11% seen once, with approximately 10% in the top ten. This material consisted of PBMCs from blood, taken on the day of vaccination. These TCRs come from a man aged 45-65 years who received an inactivated influenza vaccine.

This clonotype turned up a few times. The chain links TRBV12-3 or TRBV12-4 to TRBJ1-2; possible D gene TRBD1, 5 bases. V was shortened by 1 base and J by 4 bases, with 10 bases between the two germline ends. This CDR3 comprises 14 residues. The CDR3: CASSLVQGIYGYTF. The CDR3 nucleotides are TGTGCCAGCAGTTTAGTCCAGGGTATCTATGGCTACACCTTC.

V is TRBV5-1 and J is TRBJ1-1; D possibly corresponds to TRBD1 (5 bases). CDR1 is SGHRS and CDR2 is YFSETQ in the germline V gene. The germline V and J ends were trimmed by 4 bases and 11 bases, with 12 bases remaining between them. This CDR3 contains 11 residues. The CDR3 DNA reads as TGCGCCAGCAGCGAGACGGGGGTTGCTTTCTTT. As protein: CASSETGVAFF.

This clonotype showed up just a few times. The chain joins TRBV20-1 to TRBJ1-2; perhaps TRBD1 as D (6 bases). Germline V lookup: CDR1 DFQATT, CDR2 SNEGSKA (reference sequence). V dropped 6 bases and J dropped 2 bases, with 16 bases sitting between them. This CDR3 has 14 residues. In nucleotides, the CDR3 is TGCAGTGCCCCGAGGGGGGGGTGGAACTATGGCTACACCTTC. Its protein product is CSAPRGGWNYGYTF.

The gene calls are TRBV11-2 and TRBJ2-3, with 10 bases identical to TRBD1. The germline CDR1 and CDR2 sequences are SGHAT and FQNNGV. V lost 5 bases to trimming and J lost 3 bases; unmatched junction nucleotides: 5. The CDR3 spans 15 residues. The CDR3 DNA reads TGTGCCAGCAGCCGACAGGGGGCTTTAACAGATACGCAGTATTTT. As protein: CASSRQGALTDTQYF. Together with reference TRBV11-2 and TRBJ2-3, the CDR3 gives the full variable domain: EAGVAQSPRYKIIEKRQSVAFWCNPISGHATLYWYQQILGQGPKLLIQFQNNGVVDDSQLPKDRFSAERLKGVDSTLKIQPAKLEDSAVYLCASSRQGALTDTQYFGPGTRLTVL.

This clonotype appeared many times. One end of the junction varies from germline; a read error may be responsible. The chain joins TRBV12-3 or TRBV12-4 to TRBJ2-2; D is undetermined. The CDR3 sequence is 12 residues long. CDR3 sequence (DNA): TGCGCCAGCAGCTTGACGACCGGGGAGCTGTTTTTT. This gives the protein CASSLTTGELFF.

CDR3 in amino acids: CASSYRTSGIQETQYF. In nucleotides, the CDR3 is TGTGCCAGCAGTTATCGGACTAGCGGGATCCAAGAGACCCAGTACTTC. The J gene is TRBJ2-5, the V gene TRBV6-2 or TRBV6-3, with 12 bases matching TRBD2. V gave up 3 bases and J gave up 1 base; unmatched junction bases: 3. The CDR3 has 16 amino acids. Germline V gene data show CDR1 as MNHEY and CDR2 as SVGEGT.

In this sample, this clonotype turned up many times. J is TRBJ2-2 and V is TRBV10-3; 7 nucleotides agree with TRBD2. Germline CDR1 reads ENHRY; CDR2 reads SYGVKD. Trimming cost V 3 bases and J 2 bases; bases outside gene matches: 3. This CDR3 spans 15 amino acids. CDR3 sequence reads: CAISDQRGNTGELFF. The CDR3, as DNA: TGTGCCATCAGTGACCAGCGGGGAAACACCGGGGAGCTGTTTTTT.

The chain combines TRBV5-6 with TRBJ2-4, with D hard to call. Trimming took off 3 bases at V and 0 bases at J, with 10 bases between the two ends. The germline V gene has CDR1 SGHDT and CDR2 YYEEEE. The length of the CDR3 is 15 residues. CDR3 amino acids: CASSSRPGAKNIQYF. The CDR3 nucleotides are TGTGCCAGCAGCTCTAGGCCGGGAGCCAAAAACATTCAGTACTTC.

This clonotype was seen repeatedly, ten times or more. This rearrangement joins TRBV7-2 to TRBJ2-3; D remains unclear. The germline CDR1 and CDR2 sequences are SGHTA and FQGNSA. The CDR3 is 12 amino acids. The germline V and J ends were trimmed by 5 bases and 11 bases, with 14 bases remaining between them. This CDR3 reads CASSHQTLEQYF. Here the CDR3 DNA reads TGTGCCAGCAGCCACCAAACATTGGAGCAGTATTTT.

The chain employs TRBV18 and TRBJ2-1, with 8 bases lining up with TRBD2. The germline V gene has CDR1 KGHSH and CDR2 LQKENI. The CDR3 sequence is 15 residues long. The V and J ends lost 2 bases and 9 bases, in that order; junction bases with no gene match: 9. CDR3 nucleotide sequence: TGTGCCAGCTCACCAGACGGGAGGGCCTCTCGTGAGCAGTTCTTC. As protein: CASSPDGRASREQFF.

This clonotype was seen more than once but under ten times. J is TRBJ2-1 and V is TRBV4-2, with 9 bases aligning to TRBD1. The CDR3 extends over 19 amino acids. Germline V gene data show CDR1 as LGHNA and CDR2 as YNFKEQ. Trimming removed 2 bases from V and 1 base from J; junction bases left unmatched: 12. CDR3 in amino acids: CASSQRPGQGPMSYNEQFF. The CDR3 region has the DNA TGTGCCAGCAGCCAAAGGCCGGGACAGGGTCCAATGTCCTACAATGAGCAGTTCTTC.

The chain employs TRBV12-5 and TRBJ2-3; 10 nucleotides match TRBD2. The germline V gene has CDR1 LGHNT and CDR2 FRNRAP. CDR3 length equals 16 residues. The trim removed 0 bases at V and 0 bases at J, leaving 0 bases unmatched. CDR3 nucleotides: TGTGCTAGTGGTTTGGTTAGCGGGAGGAGCACAGATACGCAGTATTTT. This codes for CASGLVSGRSTDTQYF.

In its sample, this clonotype was seen a few times. The chain is built from TRBV7-8 and TRBJ2-2; D is unresolved. Per germline, CDR1 SGHVS and CDR2 FQNEAQ. The length of the CDR3 is 13 residues. Trimming removed 3 bases at V and 4 bases at J, with 6 bases between. CDR3 residues: CASSFLLTGELFF. For the CDR3, the DNA is TGTGCCAGCAGCTTCCTACTCACCGGGGAGCTGTTTTTT.

Many counts were recorded for this clonotype. The chain couples TRBV11-2 to TRBJ2-2; D unclear. CDR3 length: 15 residues. V was clipped by 2 bases and J by 0 bases, with 7 bases between them. Looked up from germline, CDR1 is SGHAT and CDR2 is FQNNGV. CDR3 coding DNA: TGTGCCAGCAGCTTACGGCTCTCGAACACCGGGGAGCTGTTTTTT. This codes for CASSLRLSNTGELFF.

This clonotype was counted a few times. The chain recombines TRBV5-1 with TRBJ2-4; tentatively, D is TRBD1 or TRBD2 (7 bases each). The CDR3 has 15 amino acids. Germline V gene lookup returns CDR1 SGHRS and CDR2 YFSETQ. V was trimmed by 4 bases and J by 7 bases, leaving 18 bases between them. The chain's CDR3 is CASSQGGIGSNIQYF. The CDR3 DNA follows: TGCGCCAGCAGCCAGGGGGGGATTGGATCGAACATTCAGTACTTC. Looking up the rest from reference TRBV5-1 and TRBJ2-4 gives the full variable domain: KAGVTQTPRYLIKTRGQQVTLSCSPISGHRSVSWYQQTPGQGLQFLFEYFSETQRNKGNFPGRFSGRQFSNSRSEMNVSTLELGDSALYLCASSQGGIGSNIQYFGAGTRLSVL.

In this sample, this clonotype turned up a few times. The chain couples TRBV6-2 or TRBV6-3 to TRBJ1-4; the D gene is possibly TRBD1 (5 bases). The CDR3 has 17 residues. Germline V gene data show CDR1 as MNHEY and CDR2 as SVGEGT. The V end lost 0 bases, the J end lost 7 bases, and 18 bases lay between the germline ends. DNA for the CDR3: TGTGCCAGCAGTTACTCGATTGCCGCAGGGATTGGTGAAAAACTGTTTTTT. This encodes CASSYSIAAGIGEKLFF.

This clonotype was detected a few times. The CDR3 reads CASSLARVWASGSYEQYF. In DNA, the CDR3 is TGTGCCAGCAGCTTAGCGCGTGTATGGGCTAGCGGGAGTTACGAGCAGTACTTC. This chain uses TRBV7-8 with TRBJ2-7; 10 positions agree with TRBD2. The CDR3 has 18 amino acids. The ends lost 0 bases at V and 4 bases at J; junction bases unmatched: 12. CDR1 SGHVS and CDR2 FQNEAQ come from the germline V gene.

A few counts support this clonotype. The rearrangement joins TRBV27 to TRBJ2-1; either TRBD1 or TRBD2 may fit D (5 bases each). V lost 4 bases and J lost 7, with 14 bases in between. Germline lookup yields CDR1 MNHEY and CDR2 SMNVEV (reference sequence). The length of the CDR3 is 14 residues. The DNA of the CDR3 is TGTGCCAGCAGTTCACCCGGGACCTGGAATGAGCAGTTCTTC. Its translation: CASSSPGTWNEQFF.

The sample holds a few counts of this clonotype. This chain links TRBV9 with TRBJ1-1, with a possible D match to TRBD1 (6 bases). The CDR3 totals 15 residues. V was pared by 0 bases and J by 4 bases, with 13 bases between. CDR1 is SGDLS and CDR2 is YYNGEE in the germline V gene. The CDR3 loop reads CASSVAAGALTEAFF. In nucleotides, the CDR3 is TGTGCCAGCAGCGTAGCAGCGGGGGCCCTCACTGAAGCTTTCTTT. The full variable domain, its missing parts supplied by reference TRBV9 and TRBJ1-1, is DSGVTQTPKHLITATGQRVTLRCSPRSGDLSVYWYQQSLDQGLQFLIQYYNGEERAKGNILERFSAQQFPDLHSELNLSSLELGDSALYFCASSVAAGALTEAFFGQGTRLTVV.

At least ten counts were recorded for this clonotype. CDR3 sequence reads: CASSPGTRNTDTQYF. The CDR3, as DNA: TGTGCCAGCAGTCCCGGGACTAGGAACACAGATACGCAGTATTTT. The rearrangement joins TRBV2 to TRBJ2-3, with 8 nucleotides matching TRBD2. Germline V lookup: CDR1 SNHLY, CDR2 FYNNEI. This CDR3 region has 15 residues. The J segment lost 2 bases and the V segment lost 5 bases, leaving 6 bases of the junction unmatched.

V is TRBV5-5 and J is TRBJ2-2, with D hard to call. V was cut by 2 bases and J by 0 bases, with 8 bases left in between. This CDR3 contains 15 residues. Germline CDR1 is SGHKS and CDR2 is YYEKEE (reference sequence). The CDR3 DNA sequence: TGTGCCAGCAGCTTAAGGAGAGCGAACACCGGGGAGCTGTTTTTT. Protein: CASSLRRANTGELFF.

Comment on this clonotype: Germline and junction disagree at one end, which may indicate a read error. The chain uses TRBV20-1 and TRBJ2-7; TRBD1 matches at 7 bases. CDR1 DFQATT and CDR2 SNEGSKA come from the germline V gene (reference sequence). This CDR3 is 12 amino acids long. Here the CDR3 reads CSAHRGLTEQCF. Here the CDR3 DNA reads TGCAGTGCCCACAGGGGTTTGACGGAGCAGTGCTTC.

The chain carries TRBV25-1 and TRBJ1-1, with TRBD1 as a possible D gene (5 bases). CDR1 is MGHDK, CDR2 SYGVNS, per germline. V was shortened by 1 base and J by 4 bases, with 16 bases between the two germline ends. The CDR3 runs to 16 residues. In DNA form, the CDR3 reads TGTGCCAGCAGTGAATTTCGGGGCAGCGACGCCACTGAAGCTTTCTTT. Translated, it gives CASSEFRGSDATEAFF.

The genes are TRBV13 and TRBJ2-2, with a tentative D call TRBD2 (6 bases). V lost 1 base and J lost 4, with 10 bases in between. This CDR3 is 15 amino acids long. The germline V gene encodes CDR1 PRHDT and CDR2 FYEKMQ (reference sequence). The CDR3 loop reads CASSLERGTTGELFF. The CDR3, as DNA: TGTGCCAGCAGCTTAGAACGGGGGACCACCGGGGAGCTGTTTTTT.

This chain joins TRBV3-1 and TRBJ2-1; 12 bases fit TRBD2. CDR3 size: 18 residues. Germline V gives CDR1 LGHDT, CDR2 YNNKEL (reference sequence). Unmatched junction bases numbered 10, after V lost 0 bases and J lost 7 bases. Here the CDR3 DNA reads TGTGCCAGCAGCCAAGAGAGGATAGGACTAGCGGGAAAAAATGAGCAGTTCTTC. Translation gives CASSQERIGLAGKNEQFF.

In this sample, this clonotype turned up many times. The rearrangement uses TRBV10-3 and TRBJ1-2; 9 nucleotides agree with TRBD1. In germline, CDR1 is ENHRY, CDR2 SYGVKD. The CDR3 has 16 residues. V was clipped by 0 bases and J by 4 bases; unmatched bases: 6. CDR3 nucleotides: TGTGCCATCAGTGAGTCCCATGACAGGGGGGTCTATGGCTACACCTTC. It is translated as CAISESHDRGVYGYTF.

The CDR3 DNA reads TGTGCCAGCTCACCAACGTGGGCCGAACTCCACTCCTATGGCTACACCTTC. Translation: CASSPTWAELHSYGYTF. This chain connects TRBV18 to TRBJ1-2, with no clear D. Between the trimmed V and J ends, which lost 2 bases and 4 bases, there was a span of 20 bases. The CDR3 runs 17 residues. CDR1 and CDR2 from the germline V gene are KGHSH and LQKENI.